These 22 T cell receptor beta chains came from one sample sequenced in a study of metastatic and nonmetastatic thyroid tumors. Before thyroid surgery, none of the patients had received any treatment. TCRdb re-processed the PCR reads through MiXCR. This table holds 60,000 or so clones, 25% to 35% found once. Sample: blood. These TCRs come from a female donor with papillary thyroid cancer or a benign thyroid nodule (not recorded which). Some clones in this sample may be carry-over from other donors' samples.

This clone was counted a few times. The CDR3: CASSESGANVLTF. The CDR3 nucleotides are TGCGCCAGCAGTGAGTCTGGGGCCAACGTCCTGACTTTC. The V gene is TRBV10-2, the J gene TRBJ2-6, with D unresolved. The CDR3 totals 13 residues. Germline CDR1 reads WSHSY; CDR2 reads SAAADI. V lost 0 bases and J lost 3, with 0 bases in between.

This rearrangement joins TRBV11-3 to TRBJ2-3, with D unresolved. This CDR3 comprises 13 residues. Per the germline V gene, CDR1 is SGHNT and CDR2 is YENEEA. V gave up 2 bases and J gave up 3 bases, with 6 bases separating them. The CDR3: CASSLLETDTQYF. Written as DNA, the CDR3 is TGTGCCAGCAGCTTACTGGAAACAGATACGCAGTATTTT. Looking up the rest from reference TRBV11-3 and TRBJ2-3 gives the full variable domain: EAGVVQSPRYKIIEKKQPVAFWCNPISGHNTLYWYLQNLGQGPELLIRYENEEAVDDSQLPKDRFSAERLKGVDSTLKIQPAELGDSAVYLCASSLLETDTQYFGPGTRLTVL.

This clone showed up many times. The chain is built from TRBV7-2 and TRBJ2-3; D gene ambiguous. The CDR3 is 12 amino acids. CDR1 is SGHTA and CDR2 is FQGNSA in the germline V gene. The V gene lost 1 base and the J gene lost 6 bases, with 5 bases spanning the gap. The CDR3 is CASSLDSDTQYF. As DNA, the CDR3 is TGTGCCAGCAGCTTAGATAGCGATACGCAGTATTTT.

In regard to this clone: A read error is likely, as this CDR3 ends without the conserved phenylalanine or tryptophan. The CDR3 bases are TGTGCCAGCAGGACGGACAGGGATTTGAATTCACCCCTCCACTGT. It is translated as CASRTDRDLNSPLHC. The chain recombines TRBV6-1 with TRBJ1-6, with 8 positions matching TRBD1. The CDR3 totals 15 residues. With V trimmed by 6 bases and J by 7 bases, 8 bases remained unmatched. The germline V gene has CDR1 MNHNS and CDR2 SASEGT.

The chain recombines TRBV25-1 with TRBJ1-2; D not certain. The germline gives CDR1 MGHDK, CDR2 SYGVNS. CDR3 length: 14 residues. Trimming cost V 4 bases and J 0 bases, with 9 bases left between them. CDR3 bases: TGTGCCAGCAGTGCCGCGGGCTCTAACTATGGCTACACCTTC. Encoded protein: CASSAAGSNYGYTF.

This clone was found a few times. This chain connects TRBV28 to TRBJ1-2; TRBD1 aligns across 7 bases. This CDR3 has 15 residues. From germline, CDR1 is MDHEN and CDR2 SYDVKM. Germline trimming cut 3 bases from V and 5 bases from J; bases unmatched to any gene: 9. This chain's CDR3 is CASSFERGRSYGYTF. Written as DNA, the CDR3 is TGTGCCAGCAGTTTTGAAAGGGGGCGCAGTTATGGCTACACCTTC.

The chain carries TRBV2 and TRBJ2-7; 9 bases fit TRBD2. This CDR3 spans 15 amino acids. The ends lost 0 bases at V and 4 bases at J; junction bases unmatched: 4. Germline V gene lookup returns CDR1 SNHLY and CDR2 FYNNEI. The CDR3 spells CASSEARGGSYEQYF. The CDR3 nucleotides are TGTGCCAGCAGTGAAGCGCGGGGGGGATCGTACGAGCAGTACTTC.

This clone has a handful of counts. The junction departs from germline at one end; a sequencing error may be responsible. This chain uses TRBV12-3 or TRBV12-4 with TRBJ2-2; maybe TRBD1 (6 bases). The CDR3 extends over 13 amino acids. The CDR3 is CAIRDTYTWELFF. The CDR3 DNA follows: TGTGCCATTCGGGACACCTACACCTGGGAGCTGTTTTTT.

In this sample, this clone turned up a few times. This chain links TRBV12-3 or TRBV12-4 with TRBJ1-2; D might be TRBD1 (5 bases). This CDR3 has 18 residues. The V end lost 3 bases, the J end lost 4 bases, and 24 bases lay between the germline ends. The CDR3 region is CASSFQGEMDFVGYGYTF. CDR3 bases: TGTGCCAGCAGTTTCCAAGGGGAGATGGATTTCGTCGGCTATGGCTACACCTTC.

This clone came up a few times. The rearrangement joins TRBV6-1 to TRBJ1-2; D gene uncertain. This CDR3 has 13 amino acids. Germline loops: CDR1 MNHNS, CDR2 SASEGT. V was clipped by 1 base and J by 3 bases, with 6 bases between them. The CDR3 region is CASSEGGHYGYTF. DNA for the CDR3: TGTGCCAGCAGTGAAGGAGGCCACTATGGCTACACCTTC.

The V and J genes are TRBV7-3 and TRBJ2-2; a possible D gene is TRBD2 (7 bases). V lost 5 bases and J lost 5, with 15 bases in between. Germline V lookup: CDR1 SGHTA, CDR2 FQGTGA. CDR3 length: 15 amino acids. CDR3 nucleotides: TGTGCCAGCAGCGTCTCCGGGGGGCGGACCGGGGAGCTGTTTTTT. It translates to CASSVSGGRTGELFF.

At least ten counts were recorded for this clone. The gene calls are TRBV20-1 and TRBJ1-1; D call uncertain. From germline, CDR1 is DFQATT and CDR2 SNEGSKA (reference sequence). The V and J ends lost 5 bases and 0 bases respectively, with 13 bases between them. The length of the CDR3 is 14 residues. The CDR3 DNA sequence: TGCAGTGCTGACCCTGGGGAGGTGAACACTGAAGCTTTCTTT. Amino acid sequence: CSADPGEVNTEAFF.

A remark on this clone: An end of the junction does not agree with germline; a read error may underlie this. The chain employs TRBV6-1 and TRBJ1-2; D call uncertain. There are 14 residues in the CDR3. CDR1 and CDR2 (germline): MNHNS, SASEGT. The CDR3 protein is CASREGRTFYGYTF. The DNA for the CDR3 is TGTGCCAGCAGGGAAGGGAGGACTTTCTATGGCTACACCTTC.

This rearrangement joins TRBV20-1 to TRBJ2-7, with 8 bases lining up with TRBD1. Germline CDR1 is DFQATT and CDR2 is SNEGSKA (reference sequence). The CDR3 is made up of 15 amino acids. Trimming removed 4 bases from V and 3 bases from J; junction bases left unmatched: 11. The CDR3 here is CSATPYRGFYYEQYF. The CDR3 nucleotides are TGCAGTGCTACGCCATACAGGGGGTTTTACTACGAGCAGTACTTC.

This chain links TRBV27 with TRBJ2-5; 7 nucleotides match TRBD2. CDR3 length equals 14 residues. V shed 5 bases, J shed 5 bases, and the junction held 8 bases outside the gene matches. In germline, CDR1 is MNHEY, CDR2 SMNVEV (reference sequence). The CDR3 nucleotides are TGTGCCAGCAGTACTCTCCGCGGGAGTGAGACCCAGTACTTC. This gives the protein CASSTLRGSETQYF.

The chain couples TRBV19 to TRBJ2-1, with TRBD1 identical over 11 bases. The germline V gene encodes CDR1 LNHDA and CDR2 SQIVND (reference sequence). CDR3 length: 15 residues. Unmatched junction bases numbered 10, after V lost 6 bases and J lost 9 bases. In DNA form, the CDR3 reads TGTGCCAGTAGGCGGCCTGGACAGGGGGCAGGTGAGCAGTTCTTC. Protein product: CASRRPGQGAGEQFF. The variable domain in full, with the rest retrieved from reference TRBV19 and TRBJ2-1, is DGGITQSPKYLFRKEGQNVTLSCEQNLNHDAMYWYRQDPGQGLRLIYYSQIVNDFQKGDIAEGYSVSREKKESFPLTVTSAQKNPTAFYLCASRRPGQGAGEQFFGPGTRLTVL.

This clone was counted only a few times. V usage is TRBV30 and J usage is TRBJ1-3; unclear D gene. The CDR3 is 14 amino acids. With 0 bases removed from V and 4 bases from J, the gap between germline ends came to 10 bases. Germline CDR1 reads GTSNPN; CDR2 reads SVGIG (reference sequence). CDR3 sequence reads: CAWSVLQSGNTIYF. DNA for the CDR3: TGTGCCTGGAGTGTACTTCAGAGCGGAAACACCATATATTTT.

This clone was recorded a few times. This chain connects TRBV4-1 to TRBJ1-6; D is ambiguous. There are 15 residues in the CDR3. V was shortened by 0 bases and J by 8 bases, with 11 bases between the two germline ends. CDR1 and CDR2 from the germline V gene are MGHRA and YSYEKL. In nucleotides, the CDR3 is TGCGCCAGCAGCCAAGATCCCGGGAGGGATTCACCCCTCCACTTT. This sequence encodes CASSQDPGRDSPLHF.

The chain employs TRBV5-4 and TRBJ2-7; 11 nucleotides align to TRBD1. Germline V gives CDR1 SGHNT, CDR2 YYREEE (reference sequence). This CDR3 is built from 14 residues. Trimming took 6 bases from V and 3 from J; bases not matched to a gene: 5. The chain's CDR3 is CASTQGTGGYEQYF. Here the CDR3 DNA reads TGTGCCAGCACCCAGGGGACAGGGGGCTACGAGCAGTACTTC.

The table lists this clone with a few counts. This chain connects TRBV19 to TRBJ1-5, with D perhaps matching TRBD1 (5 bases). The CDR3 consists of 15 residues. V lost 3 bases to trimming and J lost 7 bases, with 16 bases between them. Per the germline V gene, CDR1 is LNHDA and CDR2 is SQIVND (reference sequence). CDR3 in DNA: TGTGCCAGTAGTATCTGGGTGGGACCGGCGCAGCCCCAGCATTTT. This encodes CASSIWVGPAQPQHF.

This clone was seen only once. The CDR3 nucleotides read TGTGCCAGCTCACCGACGTCCGGGGGGCTAGCCTATAACTATGGCTACACCTTC. Its protein product is CASSPTSGGLAYNYGYTF. This chain joins TRBV18 and TRBJ1-2; tentatively, D is TRBD1 (6 bases). Germline CDR1 is KGHSH and CDR2 is LQKENI. V was cut by 3 bases and J by 1 base, with 21 bases left in between. CDR3 length: 18 amino acids.

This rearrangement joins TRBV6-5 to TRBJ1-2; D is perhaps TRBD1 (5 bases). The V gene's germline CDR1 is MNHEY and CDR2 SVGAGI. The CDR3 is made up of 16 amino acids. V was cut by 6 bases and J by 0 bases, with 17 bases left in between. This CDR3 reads CASSNLRGDPNYGYTF. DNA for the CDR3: TGTGCCAGCAGCAATCTCCGGGGGGACCCTAACTATGGCTACACCTTC.